Listed here are 18 T cell receptor beta chains from one sample, sequenced in a study of a mutant IDH1 vaccine in newly diagnosed glioma. Their antigens are not known. Data came from immunoSEQ multiplex PCR; TCRdb stores just in-frame clones and leaves some out. The sample lists 50,000 to 70,000 clones, 74% occurring once. Documented time point: week 35, safety follow-up. The investigators gave 300 ug of mutant IDH1 20-mer peptide in each vaccine dose, together with topical imiquimod. Sequenced here: PBMCs, sampled from a glioma patient whose treatment included an IDH1 peptide vaccine. These receptors all stem from a man aged 45-65 years with glioma.

This chain connects TRBV7-9 to TRBJ1-5, with a possible D match to TRBD1 (5 bases). Germline loops: CDR1 SEHNR, CDR2 FQNEAQ (reference sequence). The CDR3 totals 13 residues. Trimming removed 5 bases at V and 2 bases at J, with 7 bases between. The CDR3 is CASSRGGNQPQHF. In nucleotides, the CDR3 is TGTGCCAGCAGCAGGGGAGGCAATCAGCCCCAGCATTTT.

The chain recombines TRBV9 with TRBJ1-4, with a weak D call TRBD1 (5 bases). The CDR3 loop spans 12 amino acids. Trimming left V 0 bases short and J 12 bases short, with 9 bases between. Germline V lookup: CDR1 SGDLS, CDR2 YYNGEE. The CDR3: CASSVGGGELFF. In nucleotides, the CDR3 is TGTGCCAGCAGCGTAGGGGGGGGAGAACTGTTTTTT.

This chain joins TRBV7-8 and TRBJ2-1; D remains unclear. V shed 5 bases and J shed 0 bases, with 8 bases lying between them. The CDR3 is 14 amino acids. Germline assignment: CDR1 SGHVS and CDR2 FQNEAQ. The CDR3 nucleotides are TGTGCCAGCAGCCGCGAGGCCTCCTACAATGAGCAGTTCTTC. Its translation: CASSREASYNEQFF.

V and J are TRBV30 and TRBJ2-3, with D perhaps given as TRBD1 or TRBD2 (5 bases each). Trimming took 2 bases from V and 2 from J, leaving 11 bases between them. Germline V gene lookup returns CDR1 GTSNPN and CDR2 SVGIG (reference sequence). This CDR3 spans 14 amino acids. The CDR3 loop reads CAWSSGQPTDTQYF. In DNA form, the CDR3 reads TGTGCCTGGAGTAGCGGACAACCCACAGATACGCAGTATTTT.

The table lists this clone with a count of one. This chain links TRBV6-6 with TRBJ2-2; the D gene is possibly TRBD1 (6 bases). This CDR3 has 16 amino acids. Germline CDR1 MNHNY, CDR2 SVGAGI (reference sequence). V dropped 5 bases and J dropped 5 bases, with 18 bases sitting between them. The CDR3, as DNA: TGTGCCAGCAGTCACCAATCCTACAGGGAAACCGGGGAGCTGTTTTTT. Amino acids: CASSHQSYRETGELFF.

This sequence joins TRBV5-1 and TRBJ2-7; D unresolved. The V gene's germline CDR1 is SGHRS and CDR2 YFSETQ. V lost 1 base and J lost 6, with 11 bases in between. CDR3 length: 13 residues. For the CDR3, the DNA is TGCGCCAGCAGCTTGCTGGGAATGGGCGAGCAGTACTTC. Protein product: CASSLLGMGEQYF.

This chain uses TRBV5-5 with TRBJ1-5; perhaps TRBD1 as D (5 bases). Trimming cost V 5 bases and J 4 bases, with 10 bases left between them. This CDR3 spans 13 amino acids. Germline V gene data show CDR1 as SGHKS and CDR2 as YYEKEE (reference sequence). CDR3 sequence (DNA): TGTGCCAGCAGTTGGGGCCTAAATCAGCCCCAGCATTTT. Protein product: CASSWGLNQPQHF.

This clone showed up just a few times. This chain links TRBV27 with TRBJ1-5, with unresolved D. The CDR3 extends over 13 amino acids. V was trimmed by 5 bases and J by 6 bases, leaving 11 bases between them. Germline lookup yields CDR1 MNHEY and CDR2 SMNVEV (reference sequence). The CDR3 loop reads CASSVRQSQPQHF. DNA for the CDR3: TGTGCCAGCAGTGTAAGGCAGAGTCAGCCCCAGCATTTT.

This chain uses TRBV5-4 with TRBJ1-1, with TRBD1 identical over 7 bases. J gave up 6 bases and V 5 bases, and 10 bases lay outside the gene matches. The CDR3 runs 14 residues. The V gene's germline CDR1 is SGHNT and CDR2 YYREEE (reference sequence). The CDR3 DNA reads TGTGCCAGCAGTCGACAGGGAGTGAGCGCTGAAGCTTTCTTT. Translating gives CASSRQGVSAEAFF.

This clone was detected once. The chain couples TRBV4-1 to TRBJ2-2, with no clear D. V was shortened by 3 bases and J by 2 bases, with 10 bases between the two germline ends. Germline-derived CDR1 and CDR2 are MGHRA and YSYEKL. The CDR3 spans 15 residues. The CDR3 coding sequence is TGCGCCAGCAGCCACCGCCGGGCCAACACCGGGGAGCTGTTTTTT. Translation gives CASSHRRANTGELFF.

This clone was seen more than once but under ten times. The rearrangement uses TRBV7-6 and TRBJ1-1, with TRBD1 matching 12 bases. This CDR3 comprises 13 residues. V lost 4 bases and J lost 12; bases outside the gene matches: 6. Germline loops: CDR1 SGHVS, CDR2 FNYEAQ. In nucleotides, the CDR3 is TGTGCCAGCAGCTCCACGGGACAGGGGGCTTCTTTCTTT. Residues: CASSSTGQGASFF.

The chain has TRBV6-5 and TRBJ2-5; D perhaps matches TRBD2 (6 bases). Germline V CDR1 and CDR2: MNHEY, SVGAGI. Trimming shortened V by 0 bases and J by 4 bases, and 12 bases separated the two germline ends. This CDR3 is built from 15 residues. The CDR3 coding sequence is TGTGCCAGCAGTTACTCTCTAGCGAGAAGAGAGACCCAGTACTTC. This sequence encodes CASSYSLARRETQYF.

The chain combines TRBV27 with TRBJ1-3; TRBD1 agrees at 8 bases. Per the germline V gene, CDR1 is MNHEY and CDR2 is SMNVEV (reference sequence). V lost 5 bases, J lost 2 bases, and 2 bases stayed unmatched. The CDR3 spans 14 residues. CDR3: CASSGQGAGNTIYF. In nucleotides, the CDR3 is TGTGCCAGCAGTGGACAGGGAGCTGGAAACACCATATATTTT.

The chain has TRBV10-3 and TRBJ2-2; maybe TRBD2 (6 bases). The CDR3 contains 13 residues. The germline V gene encodes CDR1 ENHRY and CDR2 SYGVKD. CDR3 in DNA: TGTGCTATCGCGGGACCGGGGGACGGGGAGCTGTTTTTT. Its protein product is CAIAGPGDGELFF.

The chain links TRBV7-8 to TRBJ1-1, with no clear D. This CDR3 region has 12 residues. Trimming took 5 bases from V and 8 from J, leaving 12 bases between them. Germline-derived CDR1 and CDR2 are SGHVS and FQNEAQ. CDR3 bases: TGTGCCAGCAGCGCTCCGGGTTTCGAAGCTTTCTTT. It encodes CASSAPGFEAFF.

This clone was picked up many times. The chain joins TRBV27 to TRBJ2-7; D is perhaps TRBD1 or TRBD2 (5 bases each). The CDR3 consists of 17 residues. V was shortened by 8 bases and J by 0 bases, with 23 bases between the two germline ends. Germline values: CDR1 MNHEY, CDR2 SMNVEV (reference sequence). The chain's CDR3 is CASAPLTVWGSSYEQYF. Here the CDR3 DNA reads TGTGCCAGCGCTCCCCTTACAGTTTGGGGGAGCTCCTACGAGCAGTACTTC.

This rearrangement joins TRBV7-2 to TRBJ2-7; D might be TRBD2 (6 bases). The length of the CDR3 is 15 residues. Trimming stripped 0 bases from V and 2 bases from J, with 11 bases between. Germline-derived CDR1 and CDR2 are SGHTA and FQGNSA. The DNA for the CDR3 is TGTGCCAGCAGCTTAGCGGGGGGATCGGCCTACGAGCAGTACTTC. This codes for CASSLAGGSAYEQYF.

This rearrangement joins TRBV30 to TRBJ2-2; no definite D call. The V gene's germline CDR1 is GTSNPN and CDR2 SVGIG (reference sequence). The CDR3 has 11 residues. Trimming removed 4 bases from V and 2 bases from J, with 2 bases in between. In nucleotides, the CDR3 is TGTGCCTGGACCAACACCGGGGAGCTGTTTTTT. It encodes CAWTNTGELFF.